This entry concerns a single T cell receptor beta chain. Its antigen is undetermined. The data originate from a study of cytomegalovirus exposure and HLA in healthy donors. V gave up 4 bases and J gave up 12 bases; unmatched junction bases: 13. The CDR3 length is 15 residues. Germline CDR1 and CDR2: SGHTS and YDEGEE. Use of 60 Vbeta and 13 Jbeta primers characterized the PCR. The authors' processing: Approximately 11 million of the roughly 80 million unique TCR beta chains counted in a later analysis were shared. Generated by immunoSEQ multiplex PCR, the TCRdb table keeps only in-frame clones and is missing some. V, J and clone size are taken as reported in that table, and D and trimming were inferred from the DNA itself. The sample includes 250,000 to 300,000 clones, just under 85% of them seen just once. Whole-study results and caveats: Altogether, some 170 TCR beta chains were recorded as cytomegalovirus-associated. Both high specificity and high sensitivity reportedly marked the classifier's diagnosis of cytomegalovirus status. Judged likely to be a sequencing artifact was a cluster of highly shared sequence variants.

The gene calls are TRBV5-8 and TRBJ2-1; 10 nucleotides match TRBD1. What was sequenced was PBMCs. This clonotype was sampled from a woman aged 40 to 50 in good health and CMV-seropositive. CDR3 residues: CASSLLGTGAQGQFF. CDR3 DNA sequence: TGTGCCAGCAGCCTACTCGGGACAGGGGCCCAGGGGCAGTTCTTC.